The 3 T cell receptor beta chains given below trace back to one sample, sequenced in a study of CD8 T cells in ankylosing spondylitis. Whole-study findings and limits: A TCR beta motif of about 8 highly homologous variants appeared characteristic of ankylosing spondylitis blood.

Their antigens remain unidentified. TCRdb reanalysed the 5' RACE reads using MiXCR and keeps one entry per CDR3 protein. Here the sample spans approximately 550,000 distinct CDR3 sequences, roughly 13% being singletons. Sequencing used blood, either unsorted or a sorted T cell fraction (not recorded which). These receptors came from a male donor with ankylosing spondylitis.

The chain has TRBV10-3 and TRBJ2-2; D might be TRBD1 (6 bases). The CDR3 totals 15 residues. V was cut by 6 bases and J by 6 bases, with 17 bases left in between. Germline V gene lookup returns CDR1 ENHRY and CDR2 SYGVKD. CDR3 coding DNA: TGTGCCATCAGCGCAGGGGCGCTAACTCCCGGGGAGCTGTTTTTT. Its translation: CAISAGALTPGELFF.

This clonotype was observed a handful of times. The chain uses TRBV20-1 and TRBJ2-4; D is unresolved. V was pared by 1 base and J by 9 bases, with 13 bases between. CDR1 is DFQATT and CDR2 is SNEGSKA in the germline V gene (reference sequence). The length of the CDR3 is 13 residues. CDR3 amino acids: CSARGPSWGIQYF. In DNA, the CDR3 is TGCAGTGCTAGAGGCCCTTCTTGGGGCATTCAGTACTTC.

This clonotype was recorded many times. This sequence joins TRBV2 and TRBJ2-2; D is possibly TRBD2 (7 bases). Germline CDR1 SNHLY, CDR2 FYNNEI. This CDR3 spans 17 amino acids. V was trimmed by 6 bases and J by 4 bases, leaving 21 bases between them. The CDR3 is CASRRGGTPRGTGELFF. The CDR3 DNA sequence: TGTGCCAGCAGGAGGGGGGGGACCCCCCGAGGCACCGGGGAGCTGTTTTTT.